This entry lists 21 T cell receptor beta chains sequenced from one sample in a study of identical twins (dated by TCRdb to about 2016). Library preparation employed 5' RACE. TCRdb shows the sequencer as Illumina HiSeq 2000. TCRdb reprocessed the public reads (quality trimming at Q25 with fastp, clone calling with MiXCR) and kept in-frame beta chains. A single entry per CDR3 protein holds the most common genes and DNA from its merged rows. Within this sample are 650,000 to 750,000 distinct CDR3 sequences, with about 20% of them counted one time only. 4% to 5.5% of the sample is in the top ten clones. These same data were also listed under a study on T cells expressing NK-cell markers.

Sequencing was done on a sample of PBMCs. The receptors were gathered from a young woman in good health.

There are a few counts of this clonotype. The chain links TRBV6-2 or TRBV6-3 to TRBJ2-3, with a possible D match to TRBD1 (6 bases). The ends were cut back, 1 base at V and 4 bases at J, with 9 bases in the middle. CDR1 MNHEY and CDR2 SVGEGT come from the germline V gene. This CDR3 comprises 14 residues. CDR3 sequence: CASSYFRQADTQYF. CDR3 in DNA: TGTGCCAGCAGTTACTTCAGACAGGCAGATACGCAGTATTTT.

The chain combines TRBV29-1 with TRBJ2-1; no firm D call. The CDR3 covers 13 residues. V dropped 3 bases and J dropped 2 bases, with 8 bases sitting between them. Germline V gene sequence: CDR1 SQVTM, CDR2 ANQGSEA. The CDR3 bases are TGCAGCGTTGATGTAGGGACCTACAATGAGCAGTTCTTC. Translated, it gives CSVDVGTYNEQFF.

The chain joins TRBV11-2 to TRBJ2-1; 7 bases line up with TRBD2. CDR3 length equals 16 residues. Germline loops: CDR1 SGHAT, CDR2 FQNNGV. Losses at the gene ends were 5 bases for V and 5 bases for J; bases not matched to a gene: 12. The CDR3 protein is CASSQIIGGIDNEQFF. CDR3 sequence (DNA): TGTGCCAGCAGCCAGATTATCGGGGGGATCGACAATGAGCAGTTCTTC.

This chain joins TRBV6-2 or TRBV6-3 and TRBJ1-1; D might be TRBD1 (5 bases). The V end was cut by 2 bases, the J end by 10 bases, with 14 bases between. Per the germline V gene, CDR1 is MNHEY and CDR2 is SVGEGT. The CDR3 has 13 amino acids. CDR3 amino acids: CASSYPGLIAAFF. The DNA for the CDR3 is TGTGCCAGCAGTTACCCAGGGTTAATCGCAGCTTTCTTT.

The table lists this clonotype with a few counts. The V call is TRBV12-3 or TRBV12-4, the J call TRBJ1-1, with D perhaps TRBD1 (5 bases). V lost 6 bases, J lost 1 base, and 15 bases lay in between. The CDR3 contains 15 residues. Here the CDR3 reads CASRVRGHPNTEAFF. Here the CDR3 DNA reads TGTGCCAGCAGGGTAAGGGGCCATCCGAACACTGAAGCTTTCTTT.

As to this clonotype: A single base separates this from a much larger clone, so it may be a read error. This chain uses TRBV20-1 with TRBJ2-5; 9 nucleotides line up with TRBD2. The CDR3 sequence is 15 residues long. Trimming at V came to 2 bases and at J to 0 bases, leaving 4 bases not matched to a gene. CDR1 DFQATT and CDR2 SNEGSKA come from the germline V gene (reference sequence). In nucleotides, the CDR3 is TGCAGTGCTAGATATGCTAGCGGGAACCAAGAGACCCAGTACTTC. Its translation: CSARYASGNQETQYF.

J is TRBJ2-1 and V is TRBV27; 9 nucleotides agree with TRBD1. The V gene's germline CDR1 is MNHEY and CDR2 SMNVEV (reference sequence). J lost 14 bases, V lost 6 bases, and 8 bases had no gene match. The CDR3 has 12 residues. CDR3 nucleotide sequence: TGTGCCAGCAGCCGGGACAGGGAAGGAAAGTTCTTC. Its translation: CASSRDREGKFF.

The rearrangement links TRBV20-1 to TRBJ2-3; 7 bases are a match to TRBD2. Trimming removed 2 bases from V and 4 bases from J; junction bases left unmatched: 3. CDR3 length: 13 amino acids. Germline-derived CDR1 and CDR2 are DFQATT and SNEGSKA (reference sequence). In DNA form, the CDR3 reads TGCAGTGCTAGATCCGCGGGAGCAGATACGCAGTATTTT. Translating gives CSARSAGADTQYF.

The V and J genes are TRBV6-6 and TRBJ1-2, with D unresolved. CDR3 size: 13 residues. Germline CDR1 MNHNY, CDR2 SVGAGI (reference sequence). Trimming pared 5 bases from V and 0 bases from J, leaving 7 bases between. The CDR3 nucleotides read TGTGCCAGCAGTCACGGGTCTAACTATGGCTACACCTTC. Amino acid sequence: CASSHGSNYGYTF.

In its sample, this clonotype was seen a few times. A read error may produce the germline difference seen at one junction end. V usage is TRBV6-1 and J usage is TRBJ2-1; TRBD2 might be the D (6 bases). Germline values: CDR1 MNHNS, CDR2 SASEGT. This CDR3 has 16 residues. The DNA of the CDR3 is TGTGCCAGCACTGAATCAATTGGGGGACTGTCAAATGAGCAGTTCTTC. Protein product: CASTESIGGLSNEQFF.

This sequence joins TRBV6-4 and TRBJ2-1; 12 nucleotides align to TRBD2. The ends lost 6 bases at V and 1 base at J; junction bases unmatched: 13. There are 19 residues in the CDR3. Germline lookup yields CDR1 MRHNA and CDR2 SNTAGT. CDR3 amino acids: CASSASLAGGSFSYNEQFF. The CDR3 coding sequence is TGTGCCAGCAGCGCCTCCCTAGCGGGAGGGTCTTTTTCCTACAATGAGCAGTTCTTC.

This clonotype was detected many times. The chain couples TRBV20-1 to TRBJ2-1, with 11 bases matching TRBD2. CDR1 DFQATT and CDR2 SNEGSKA come from the germline V gene (reference sequence). The CDR3 totals 16 residues. The V gene end was trimmed by 3 bases and the J gene end by 1 base; junction bases not matched to a gene: 5. DNA of the CDR3: TGCAGTGCTAGTATCCTAGCGGGAGGTTCCTACAATGAGCAGTTCTTC. Protein product: CSASILAGGSYNEQFF.

V usage is TRBV6-5 and J usage is TRBJ2-7, with 10 bases fitting TRBD2. Trimming cost V 0 bases and J 4 bases; bases outside gene matches: 3. Germline V gene data show CDR1 as MNHEY and CDR2 as SVGAGI. The CDR3 spans 15 residues. Written as DNA, the CDR3 is TGTGCCAGCAGTTACTCGTTACTAGCGGGGTACGAGCAGTACTTC. Its translation is CASSYSLLAGYEQYF.

This clonotype has ten or more counts. This rearrangement joins TRBV7-9 to TRBJ1-4; D is perhaps TRBD1 (6 bases). The CDR3 is 14 amino acids. V lost 3 bases and J 5 bases, leaving 10 bases between the germline ends. Germline V gene lookup returns CDR1 SEHNR and CDR2 FQNEAQ (reference sequence). CDR3 sequence (DNA): TGTGCCAGCAGCTTTAACAGGGACAATGAAAAACTGTTTTTT. Translated, it gives CASSFNRDNEKLFF.

The gene calls are TRBV20-1 and TRBJ2-1; no definite D call. The CDR3 runs 12 residues. Trimming pared 6 bases from V and 11 bases from J, leaving 17 bases between. Per germline, CDR1 DFQATT and CDR2 SNEGSKA (reference sequence). Here the CDR3 reads CSATQSLGKQFF. CDR3 sequence (DNA): TGCAGTGCCACTCAATCGTTGGGGAAGCAGTTCTTC.

The CDR3 region has the DNA TGTGCCAGCAGCTCAGCCGGGACTAGCGGCAACGAGCAGTACTTC. Its translation: CASSSAGTSGNEQYF. This chain links TRBV7-2 with TRBJ2-7; 11 bases align to TRBD2. The CDR3 spans 15 residues. Trimming cost V 4 bases and J 5 bases; bases outside gene matches: 7. Looked up from germline, CDR1 is SGHTA and CDR2 is FQGNSA.

The rearrangement links TRBV12-3 or TRBV12-4 to TRBJ2-3; possibly TRBD2 for D (6 bases). The CDR3 runs to 16 residues. Trimming removed 3 bases from V and 1 base from J, with 14 bases in between. For the CDR3, the DNA is TGTGCCAGCAGTTTCATACGGGGAGGAGGCACAGATACGCAGTATTTT. This gives the protein CASSFIRGGGTDTQYF.

This clonotype occurred a few times. The CDR3, as DNA: TGCAGCGCCCGGCAGCGATTCAGTGGCGAGCAGTACTTC. Translated, it gives CSARQRFSGEQYF. The rearrangement joins TRBV29-1 to TRBJ2-7; no reliable D call. CDR1 SQVTM and CDR2 ANQGSEA come from the germline V gene. Trimming took off 7 bases at V and 6 bases at J, with 19 bases between the two ends. There are 13 residues in the CDR3.

In its sample, this clonotype was seen once. CDR3 nucleotide sequence: TGTGCCAGCAGCTCGGGACTAGCGGGATATGGCACAGATACGCAGTATTTT. Amino acids: CASSSGLAGYGTDTQYF. This chain joins TRBV5-8 and TRBJ2-3; 13 nucleotides align to TRBD2. The trim removed 3 bases at V and 1 base at J, leaving 5 bases unmatched. CDR1 and CDR2 from the germline V gene are SGHTS and YDEGEE. This CDR3 contains 17 residues.

The chain has TRBV5-1 and TRBJ2-3, with D perhaps matching TRBD1 (6 bases). Trimming took 9 bases from V and 5 from J, leaving 16 bases between them. The CDR3 length is 13 residues. Germline V CDR1 and CDR2: SGHRS, YFSETQ. The CDR3 here is CATGQLVGDTQYF. The CDR3 nucleotides read TGCGCCACAGGACAGCTGGTGGGAGATACGCAGTATTTT.

A few counts support this clonotype. The genes are TRBV29-1 and TRBJ2-7; D call uncertain. The germline gives CDR1 SQVTM, CDR2 ANQGSEA. V lost 4 bases to trimming and J lost 6 bases, with 13 bases between them. The CDR3 covers 12 residues. DNA for the CDR3: TGCAGCGTTGTTCGATTAGTCCTCGAGCAGTACTTC. Amino acid sequence: CSVVRLVLEQYF.